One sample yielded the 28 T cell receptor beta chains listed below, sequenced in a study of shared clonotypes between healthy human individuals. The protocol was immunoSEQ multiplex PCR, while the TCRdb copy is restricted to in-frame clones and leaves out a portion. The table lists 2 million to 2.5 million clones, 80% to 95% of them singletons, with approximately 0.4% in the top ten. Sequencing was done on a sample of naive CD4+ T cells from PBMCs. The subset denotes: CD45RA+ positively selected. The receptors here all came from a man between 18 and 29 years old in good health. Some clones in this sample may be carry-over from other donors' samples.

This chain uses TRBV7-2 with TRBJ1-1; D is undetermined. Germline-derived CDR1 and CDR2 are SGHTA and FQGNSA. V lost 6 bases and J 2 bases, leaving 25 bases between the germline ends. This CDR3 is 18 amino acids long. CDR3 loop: CASRRAGSSPIINTEAFF. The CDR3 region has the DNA TGTGCCAGCAGACGAGCGGGAAGTTCCCCTATCATTAACACTGAAGCTTTCTTT.

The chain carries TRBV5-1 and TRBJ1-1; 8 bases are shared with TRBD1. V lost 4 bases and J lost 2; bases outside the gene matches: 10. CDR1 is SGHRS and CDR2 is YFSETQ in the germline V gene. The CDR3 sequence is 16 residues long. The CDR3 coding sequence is TGCGCCAGCAGCCCGGAACCGGGACAGGTAAACACTGAAGCTTTCTTT. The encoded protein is CASSPEPGQVNTEAFF.

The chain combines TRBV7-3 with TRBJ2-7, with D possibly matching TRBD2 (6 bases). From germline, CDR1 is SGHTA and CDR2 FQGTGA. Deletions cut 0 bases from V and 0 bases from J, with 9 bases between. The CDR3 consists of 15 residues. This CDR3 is CASSLTREDSYEQYF. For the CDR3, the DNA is TGTGCCAGCAGCTTAACGAGGGAGGACTCCTACGAGCAGTACTTC. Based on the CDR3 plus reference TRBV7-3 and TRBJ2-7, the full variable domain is GAGVSQTPSNKVTEKGKYVELRCDPISGHTALYWYRQSLGQGPEFLIYFQGTGAADDSGLPNDRFFAVRPEGSVSTLKIQRTERGDSAVYLCASSLTREDSYEQYFGPGTRLTVT.

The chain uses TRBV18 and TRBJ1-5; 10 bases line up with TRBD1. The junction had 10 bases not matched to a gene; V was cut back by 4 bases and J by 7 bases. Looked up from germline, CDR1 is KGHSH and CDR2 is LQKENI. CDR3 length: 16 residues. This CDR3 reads CASSRGTGDLRQPQHF. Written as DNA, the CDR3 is TGTGCCAGCTCACGGGGGACAGGGGACCTGAGGCAGCCCCAGCATTTT.

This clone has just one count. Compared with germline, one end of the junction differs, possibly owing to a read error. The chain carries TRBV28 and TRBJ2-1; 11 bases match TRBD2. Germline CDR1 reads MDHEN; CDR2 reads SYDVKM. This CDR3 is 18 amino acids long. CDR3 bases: TGTGCCAGCAGTTCGATAGCGGGAGGGCTAATCTCCTTCAATGAGCAGTTCTTC. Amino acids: CASSSIAGGLISFNEQFF.

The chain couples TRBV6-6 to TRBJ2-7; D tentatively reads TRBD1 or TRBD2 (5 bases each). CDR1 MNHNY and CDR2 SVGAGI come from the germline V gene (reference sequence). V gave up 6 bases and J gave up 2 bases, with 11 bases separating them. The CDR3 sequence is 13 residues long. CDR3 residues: CASSWDGTYEQYF. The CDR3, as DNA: TGTGCCAGCAGCTGGGACGGCACCTACGAGCAGTACTTC.

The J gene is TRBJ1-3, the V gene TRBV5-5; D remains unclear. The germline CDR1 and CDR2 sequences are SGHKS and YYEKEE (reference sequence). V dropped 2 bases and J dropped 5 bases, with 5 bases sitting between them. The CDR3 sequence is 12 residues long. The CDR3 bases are TGTGCCAGCAGCTTATATAGAAACACCATATATTTT. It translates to CASSLYRNTIYF.

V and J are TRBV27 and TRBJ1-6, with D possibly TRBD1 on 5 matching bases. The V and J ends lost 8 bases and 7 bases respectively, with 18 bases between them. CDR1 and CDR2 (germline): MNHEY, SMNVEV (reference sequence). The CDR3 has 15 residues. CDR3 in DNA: TGTGCCAGCTCCTTGGGGGTTGTCGGAAATTCACCCCTCCACTTT. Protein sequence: CASSLGVVGNSPLHF.

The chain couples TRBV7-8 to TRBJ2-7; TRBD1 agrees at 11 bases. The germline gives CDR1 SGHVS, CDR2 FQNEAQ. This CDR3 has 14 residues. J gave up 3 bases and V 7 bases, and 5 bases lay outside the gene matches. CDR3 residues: CASTRTGGIYEQYF. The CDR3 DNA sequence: TGTGCCAGCACTAGGACAGGGGGCATCTACGAGCAGTACTTC. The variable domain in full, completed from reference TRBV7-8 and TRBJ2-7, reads GAGVSQSPRYKVAKRGQDVALRCDPISGHVSLFWYQQALGQGPEFLTYFQNEAQLDKSGLPSDRFFAERPEGSVSTLKIQRTQQEDSAVYLCASTRTGGIYEQYFGPGTRLTVT.

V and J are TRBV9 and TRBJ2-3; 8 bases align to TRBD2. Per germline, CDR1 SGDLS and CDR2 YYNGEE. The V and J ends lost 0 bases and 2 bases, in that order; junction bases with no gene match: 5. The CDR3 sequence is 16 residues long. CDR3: CASSVGVAGLTDTQYF. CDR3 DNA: TGTGCCAGCAGCGTAGGTGTAGCGGGGCTCACAGATACGCAGTATTTT.

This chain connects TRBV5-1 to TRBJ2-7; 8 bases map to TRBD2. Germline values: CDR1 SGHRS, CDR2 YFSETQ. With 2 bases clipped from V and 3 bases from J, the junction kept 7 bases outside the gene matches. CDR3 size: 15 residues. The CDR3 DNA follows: TGCGCCAGCAGCTTTGGAGCGGGAGTTGGCTACGAGCAGTACTTC. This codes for CASSFGAGVGYEQYF.

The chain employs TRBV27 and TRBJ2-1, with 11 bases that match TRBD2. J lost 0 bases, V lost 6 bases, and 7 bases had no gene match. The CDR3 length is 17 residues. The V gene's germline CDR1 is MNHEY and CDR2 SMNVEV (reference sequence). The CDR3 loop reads CASRKLAGGLSYNEQFF. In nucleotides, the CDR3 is TGTGCCAGCAGGAAGCTAGCGGGGGGACTCTCCTACAATGAGCAGTTCTTC.

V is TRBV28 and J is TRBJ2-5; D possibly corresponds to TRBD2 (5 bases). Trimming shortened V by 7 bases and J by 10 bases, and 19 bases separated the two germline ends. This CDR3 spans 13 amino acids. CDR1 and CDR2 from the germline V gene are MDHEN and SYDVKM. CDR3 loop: CASTQADRRSQYF. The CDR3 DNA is TGTGCCAGCACCCAAGCGGACCGCCGTAGCCAGTACTTC. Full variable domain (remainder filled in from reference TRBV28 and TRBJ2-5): DVKVTQSSRYLVKRTGEKVFLECVQDMDHENMFWYRQDPGLGLRLIYFSYDVKMKEKGDIPEGYSVSREKKERFSLILESASTNQTSMYLCASTQADRRSQYFGPGTRLLVL.

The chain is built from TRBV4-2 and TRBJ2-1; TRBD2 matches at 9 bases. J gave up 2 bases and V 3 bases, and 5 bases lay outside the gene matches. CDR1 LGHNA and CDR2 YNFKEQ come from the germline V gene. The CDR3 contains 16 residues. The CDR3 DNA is TGTGCCAGCAGCCATGTAGGGACTAGCACCTACAATGAGCAGTTCTTC. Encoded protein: CASSHVGTSTYNEQFF.

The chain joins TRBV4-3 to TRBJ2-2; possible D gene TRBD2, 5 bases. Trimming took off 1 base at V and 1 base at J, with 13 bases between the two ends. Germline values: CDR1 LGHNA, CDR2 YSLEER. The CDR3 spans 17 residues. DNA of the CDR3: TGCGCCAGCAGCCAAGGGACGGGGAGCGAGAACACCGGGGAGCTGTTTTTT. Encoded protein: CASSQGTGSENTGELFF.

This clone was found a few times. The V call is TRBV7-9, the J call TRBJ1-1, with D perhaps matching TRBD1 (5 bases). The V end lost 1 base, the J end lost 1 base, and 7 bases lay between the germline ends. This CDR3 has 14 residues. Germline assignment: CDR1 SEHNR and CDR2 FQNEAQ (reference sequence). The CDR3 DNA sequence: TGTGCCAGCAGCTTAGAGCAGGGGAACACTGAAGCTTTCTTT. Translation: CASSLEQGNTEAFF.

The CDR3 sequence: CASSGGVAQPQHF. The CDR3 coding sequence is TGTGCCAGCAGCGGCGGGGTAGCTCAGCCCCAGCATTTT. The V call is TRBV6-5, the J call TRBJ1-5, with D unclear. The V gene's germline CDR1 is MNHEY and CDR2 SVGAGI. Between the trimmed V and J ends, which lost 6 bases and 6 bases, there was a span of 12 bases. This CDR3 is 13 amino acids long.

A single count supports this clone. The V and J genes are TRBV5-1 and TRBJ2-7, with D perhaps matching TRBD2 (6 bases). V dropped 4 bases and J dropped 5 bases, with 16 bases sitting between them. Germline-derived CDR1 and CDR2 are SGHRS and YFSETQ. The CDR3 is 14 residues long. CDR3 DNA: TGCGCCAGCAGCGGGGGGACGGCTCCTCACGAGCAGTACTTC. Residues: CASSGGTAPHEQYF.

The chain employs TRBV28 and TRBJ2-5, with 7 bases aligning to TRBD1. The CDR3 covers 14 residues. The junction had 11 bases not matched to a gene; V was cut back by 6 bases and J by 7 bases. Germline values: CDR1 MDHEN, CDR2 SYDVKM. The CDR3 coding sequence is TGTGCCAGCAGACTACCGGGACAGCCGTGGACCCAGTACTTC. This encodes CASRLPGQPWTQYF. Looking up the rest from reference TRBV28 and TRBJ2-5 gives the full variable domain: DVKVTQSSRYLVKRTGEKVFLECVQDMDHENMFWYRQDPGLGLRLIYFSYDVKMKEKGDIPEGYSVSREKKERFSLILESASTNQTSMYLCASRLPGQPWTQYFGPGTRLLVL.

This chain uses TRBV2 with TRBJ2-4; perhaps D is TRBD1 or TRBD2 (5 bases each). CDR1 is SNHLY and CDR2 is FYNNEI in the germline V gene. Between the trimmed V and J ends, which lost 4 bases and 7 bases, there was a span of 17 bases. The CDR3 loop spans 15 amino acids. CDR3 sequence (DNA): TGTGCCAGCAGTGCGGGGAGAGGGACGGGTAACATTCAGTACTTC. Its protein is CASSAGRGTGNIQYF.

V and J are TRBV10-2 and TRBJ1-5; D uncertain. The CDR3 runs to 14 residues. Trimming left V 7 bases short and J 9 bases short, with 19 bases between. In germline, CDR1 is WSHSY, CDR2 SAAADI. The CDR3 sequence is CASTRDFDSGPQHF. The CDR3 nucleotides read TGCGCCAGCACCCGCGATTTCGACTCGGGGCCCCAGCATTTT.

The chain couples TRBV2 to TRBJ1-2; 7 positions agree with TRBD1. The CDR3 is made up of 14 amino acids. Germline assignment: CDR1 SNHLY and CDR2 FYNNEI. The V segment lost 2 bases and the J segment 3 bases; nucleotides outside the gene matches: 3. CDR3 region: CASSEQGVYYGYTF. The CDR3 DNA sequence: TGTGCCAGCAGTGAACAGGGGGTTTACTATGGCTACACCTTC. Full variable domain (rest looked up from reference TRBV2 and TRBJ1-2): EPEVTQTPSHQVTQMGQEVILRCVPISNHLYFYWYRQILGQKVEFLVSFYNNEISEKSEIFDDQFSVERPDGSNFTLKIRSTKLEDSAMYFCASSEQGVYYGYTFGSGTRLTVV.

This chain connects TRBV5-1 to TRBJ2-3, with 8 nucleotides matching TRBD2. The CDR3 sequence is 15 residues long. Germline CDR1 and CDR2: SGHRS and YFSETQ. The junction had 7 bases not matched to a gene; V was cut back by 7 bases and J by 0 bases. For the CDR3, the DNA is TGCGCCAGCTGCATGACTAGCGCCAGCACAGATACGCAGTATTTT. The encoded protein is CASCMTSASTDTQYF.

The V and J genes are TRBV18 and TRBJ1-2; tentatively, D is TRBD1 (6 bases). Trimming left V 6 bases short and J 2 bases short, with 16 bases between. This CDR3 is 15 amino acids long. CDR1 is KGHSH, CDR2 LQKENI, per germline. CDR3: CASSPPSGANYGYTF. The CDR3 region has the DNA TGTGCCAGCTCCCCTCCTTCGGGGGCCAACTATGGCTACACCTTC.

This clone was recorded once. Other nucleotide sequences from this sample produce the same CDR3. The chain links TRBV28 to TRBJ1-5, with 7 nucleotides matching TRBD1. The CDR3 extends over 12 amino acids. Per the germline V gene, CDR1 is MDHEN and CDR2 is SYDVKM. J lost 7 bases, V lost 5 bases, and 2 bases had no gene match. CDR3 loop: CASSGGGQPQHF. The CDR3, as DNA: TGTGCCAGCAGTGGAGGGGGCCAGCCCCAGCATTTT.

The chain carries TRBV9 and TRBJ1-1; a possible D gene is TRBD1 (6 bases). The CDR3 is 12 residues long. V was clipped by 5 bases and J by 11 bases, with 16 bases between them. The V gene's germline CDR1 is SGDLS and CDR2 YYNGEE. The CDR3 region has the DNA TGTGCCAGCAGGGCGGTAGGGGGAGAGGCTTTCTTT. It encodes CASRAVGGEAFF.

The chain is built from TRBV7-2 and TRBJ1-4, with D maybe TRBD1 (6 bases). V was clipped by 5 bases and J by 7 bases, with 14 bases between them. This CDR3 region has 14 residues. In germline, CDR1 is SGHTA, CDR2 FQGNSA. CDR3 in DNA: TGTGCCAGCAGCAACTCAGGGGTGGGTGAAAAACTGTTTTTT. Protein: CASSNSGVGEKLFF.

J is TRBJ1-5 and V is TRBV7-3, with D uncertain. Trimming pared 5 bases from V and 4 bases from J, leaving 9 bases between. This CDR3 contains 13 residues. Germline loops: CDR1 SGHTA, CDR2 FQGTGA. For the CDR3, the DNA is TGTGCCAGCAGCCTCTTCCATAATCAGCCCCAGCATTTT. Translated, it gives CASSLFHNQPQHF.